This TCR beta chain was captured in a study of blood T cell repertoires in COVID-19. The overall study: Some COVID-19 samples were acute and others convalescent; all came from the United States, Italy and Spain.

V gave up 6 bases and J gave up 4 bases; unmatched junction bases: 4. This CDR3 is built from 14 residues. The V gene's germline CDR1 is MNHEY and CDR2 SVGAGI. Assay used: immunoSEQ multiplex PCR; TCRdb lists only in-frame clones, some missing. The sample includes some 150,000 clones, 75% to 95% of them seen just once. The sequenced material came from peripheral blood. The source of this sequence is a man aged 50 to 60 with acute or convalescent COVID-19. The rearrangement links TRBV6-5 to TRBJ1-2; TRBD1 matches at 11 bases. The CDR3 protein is CASRGQGGGYGYTF. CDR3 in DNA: TGTGCCAGCAGGGGACAGGGGGGAGGCTATGGCTACACCTTC.